Each of the 27 T cell receptor beta chains below was sequenced from the same sample in a study of CD8 T cells in Susac syndrome. An amount of RNA that ranged from roughly 0.45 to 1 ug was reverse transcribed with random hexamers. MiXCR, applied by TCRdb to the immunoSEQ multiplex PCR reads, yields one record per CDR3 protein. The sample has approximately 74,000 distinct CDR3 sequences; 90% to 95% are singletons. The sequenced material came from CD8+ T cells from PBMCs. The receptors come from a human donor with Susac syndrome.

The chain employs TRBV5-1 and TRBJ2-4; D might be TRBD1 or TRBD2, each matching 5 bases. CDR3 length: 14 residues. V lost 0 bases and J 6 bases, leaving 10 bases between the germline ends. Germline V gene data show CDR1 as SGHRS and CDR2 as YFSETQ. The CDR3 region is CASSLVGDGNIQYF. The CDR3 DNA is TGCGCCAGCAGCTTGGTTGGGGACGGAAACATTCAGTACTTC.

This chain joins TRBV3-1 and TRBJ1-3; D remains unclear. Germline assignment: CDR1 LGHDT and CDR2 YNNKEL (reference sequence). This CDR3 has 16 residues. Trimming stripped 0 bases from V and 1 base from J, with 10 bases between. The CDR3: CASSQDVGESGNTIYF. The CDR3 DNA follows: TGTGCCAGCAGCCAAGACGTCGGGGAATCTGGAAACACCATATATTTT.

The chain links TRBV2 to TRBJ2-1; D possibly corresponds to TRBD1 (6 bases). The CDR3 length is 17 residues. With 1 base removed from V and 0 bases from J, the gap between germline ends came to 13 bases. Germline values: CDR1 SNHLY, CDR2 FYNNEI. DNA of the CDR3: TGTGCCAGCAGTGAAGAGTGGACAGCCAGCTCCTACAATGAGCAGTTCTTC. This gives the protein CASSEEWTASSYNEQFF.

In this sample, this clonotype turned up once. The gene calls are TRBV30 and TRBJ1-5; TRBD1 might be the D (5 bases). The germline CDR1 and CDR2 sequences are GTSNPN and SVGIG (reference sequence). V was pared by 0 bases and J by 1 base, with 13 bases between. The CDR3 has 16 residues. This CDR3 reads CAWSVGPSESNQPQHF. CDR3 in DNA: TGTGCCTGGAGTGTGGGGCCGAGTGAAAGCAATCAGCCCCAGCATTTT.

This rearrangement joins TRBV6-5 to TRBJ1-2; weak D call: TRBD1 (6 bases). The germline V gene has CDR1 MNHEY and CDR2 SVGAGI. The CDR3 contains 12 residues. Trimming took off 9 bases at V and 8 bases at J, with 16 bases between the two ends. CDR3 residues: CASPTGFGGYTF. In DNA form, the CDR3 reads TGTGCCAGTCCAACAGGGTTCGGGGGCTACACCTTC.

The chain is built from TRBV27 and TRBJ2-7; 8 nucleotides line up with TRBD1. CDR1 MNHEY and CDR2 SMNVEV come from the germline V gene (reference sequence). The CDR3 spans 15 residues. With V trimmed by 6 bases and J by 3 bases, 10 bases remained unmatched. CDR3 sequence (DNA): TGTGCCAGCAGGGCTGACAGGGGTCCTTACTACGAGCAGTACTTC. Its protein is CASRADRGPYYEQYF.

This chain links TRBV20-1 with TRBJ2-7; D is unresolved. The CDR3 loop spans 14 amino acids. Germline-derived CDR1 and CDR2 are DFQATT and SNEGSKA (reference sequence). V shed 0 bases and J shed 3 bases, with 12 bases lying between them. The CDR3 spells CSARDPAQNYEQYF. In nucleotides, the CDR3 is TGCAGTGCTAGAGATCCAGCACAGAACTACGAGCAGTACTTC.

This chain links TRBV12-3 or TRBV12-4 with TRBJ2-1; tentative D call: TRBD2 (5 bases). The ends were cut back, 8 bases at V and 0 bases at J, with 11 bases in the middle. The CDR3 length is 14 residues. The CDR3 DNA sequence: TGTGCCAGCTGGTCTGGGAGCTCCTACAATGAGCAGTTCTTC. It translates to CASWSGSSYNEQFF.

This clonotype has only one observation. This sequence joins TRBV14 and TRBJ2-5; D is unresolved. This CDR3 region has 14 residues. The germline gives CDR1 SGHDN, CDR2 FVKESK. V dropped 1 base and J dropped 1 base, with 7 bases sitting between them. Here the CDR3 reads CASSQGGFQETQYF. As DNA, the CDR3 is TGTGCCAGCAGCCAAGGCGGATTCCAAGAGACCCAGTACTTC.

This clonotype was seen more than once but under ten times. This sequence joins TRBV13 and TRBJ1-1; unclear D gene. CDR1 and CDR2 (germline): PRHDT, FYEKMQ (reference sequence). This CDR3 region has 14 residues. Trimming took 6 bases from V and 1 from J, leaving 12 bases between them. The CDR3 loop reads CASRASRGNTEAFF. The CDR3 DNA reads as TGTGCCAGCAGGGCGAGTCGGGGGAACACTGAAGCTTTCTTT. Looking up the rest from reference TRBV13 and TRBJ1-1 gives the full variable domain: AAGVIQSPRHLIKEKRETATLKCYPIPRHDTVYWYQQGPGQDPQFLISFYEKMQSDKGSIPDRFSAQQFSDYHSELNMSSLELGDSALYFCASRASRGNTEAFFGQGTRLTVV.

The chain carries TRBV28 and TRBJ2-7, with D unclear. With 2 bases removed from V and 0 bases from J, the gap between germline ends came to 11 bases. The CDR3 totals 15 residues. Germline CDR1 and CDR2: MDHEN and SYDVKM. DNA of the CDR3: TGTGCCAGCAGTTTAATGGGTCTGGGCTCCTACGAGCAGTACTTC. As protein: CASSLMGLGSYEQYF.

The chain is built from TRBV20-1 and TRBJ2-3; 11 bases agree with TRBD2. The trim removed 0 bases at V and 6 bases at J, leaving 8 bases unmatched. The CDR3 is made up of 16 amino acids. Germline CDR1 and CDR2: DFQATT and SNEGSKA (reference sequence). The CDR3 sequence: CSARDWSSGGADTQYF. For the CDR3, the DNA is TGCAGTGCTAGAGATTGGAGTAGCGGGGGGGCGGATACGCAGTATTTT.

The chain links TRBV11-2 to TRBJ2-1; D is unresolved. V was trimmed by 4 bases and J by 2 bases, leaving 6 bases between them. Germline assignment: CDR1 SGHAT and CDR2 FQNNGV. This CDR3 comprises 13 residues. The CDR3 sequence is CASSYGTYNEQFF. CDR3 coding DNA: TGTGCCAGCAGCTATGGAACCTACAATGAGCAGTTCTTC.

This clonotype was counted once. One end of the junction is discordant with germline, which a read error may explain. The rearrangement uses TRBV3-1 and TRBJ1-4; the D gene is possibly TRBD1 (5 bases). In germline, CDR1 is LGHDT, CDR2 YNNKEL (reference sequence). The CDR3 runs to 14 residues. CDR3 sequence: CASRIGGTYEKLFF. The CDR3, as DNA: TGTGCCAGCAGAATCGGGGGAACTTATGAAAAACTGTTTTTT.

The CDR3 protein is CASRDRTGRYYGYTF. DNA for the CDR3: TGTGCCAGCAGGGATCGGACAGGGAGATACTATGGCTACACCTTC. This chain uses TRBV12-3 or TRBV12-4 with TRBJ1-2; 8 bases line up with TRBD1. Unmatched junction bases numbered 9, after V lost 6 bases and J lost 3 bases. This CDR3 has 15 amino acids.

The chain uses TRBV28 and TRBJ2-3; D is perhaps TRBD2 (6 bases). CDR1 and CDR2 (germline): MDHEN, SYDVKM. With 6 bases removed from V and 8 bases from J, the gap between germline ends came to 24 bases. This CDR3 region has 16 residues. CDR3 residues: CASRPHMDSGVGTQYF. The CDR3 DNA is TGTGCCAGCAGACCTCACATGGATTCGGGGGTGGGTACGCAGTATTTT.

The chain couples TRBV14 to TRBJ2-1; possible D gene TRBD2, 5 bases. CDR1 SGHDN and CDR2 FVKESK come from the germline V gene. CDR3 size: 15 residues. V was cut by 3 bases and J by 8 bases, with 17 bases left in between. CDR3 nucleotide sequence: TGTGCCAGCAGCCAGGCGCGGGCCGGTATAGATGAGCAGTTCTTC. This translates into CASSQARAGIDEQFF.

This clonotype has just one count. The rearrangement links TRBV29-1 to TRBJ2-1; 10 bases are a match to TRBD1. The CDR3 is made up of 12 amino acids. Germline lookup yields CDR1 SQVTM and CDR2 ANQGSEA. V gave up 6 bases and J gave up 8 bases; unmatched junction bases: 4. The CDR3 bases are TGCAGCGTCGGACAGGGGGGAGATGAGCAGTTCTTC. Translating gives CSVGQGGDEQFF.

The rearrangement links TRBV18 to TRBJ2-7; TRBD2 is a possible D gene (6 bases). This CDR3 spans 15 amino acids. The V end lost 6 bases, the J end lost 0 bases, and 15 bases lay between the germline ends. CDR1 is KGHSH and CDR2 is LQKENI in the germline V gene. Here the CDR3 reads CASSPLGLISYEQYF. CDR3 in DNA: TGTGCCAGCTCCCCCCTGGGACTGATCTCCTACGAGCAGTACTTC. The complete variable domain, with remaining parts taken from reference TRBV18 and TRBJ2-7, reads NAGVMQNPRHLVRRRGQEARLRCSPMKGHSHVYWYRQLPEEGLKFMVYLQKENIIDESGMPKERFSAEFPKEGPSILRIQQVVRGDSAAYFCASSPLGLISYEQYFGPGTRLTVT.

A remark on this clonotype: Germline is not matched at one junction end, which may reflect a read error. The chain couples TRBV3-1 to TRBJ2-2, with D unclear. There are 17 residues in the CDR3. Germline loops: CDR1 LGHDT, CDR2 YNNKEL (reference sequence). CDR3 protein: CASSEEFTVHGTGELFF. The DNA for the CDR3 is TGTGCCAGCAGCGAAGAGTTTACAGTCCACGGGACCGGGGAGCTGTTTTTT.

This clonotype appeared a few times. The chain combines TRBV7-2 with TRBJ1-5; D gene uncertain. This CDR3 region has 13 residues. Trimming took off 1 base at V and 2 bases at J, with 3 bases between the two ends. Per the germline V gene, CDR1 is SGHTA and CDR2 is FQGNSA. The CDR3 is CASSLDRNQPQHF. The CDR3 coding sequence is TGTGCCAGCAGCTTAGATCGCAATCAGCCCCAGCATTTT.

This chain joins TRBV29-1 and TRBJ2-1, with D possibly TRBD2 on 6 matching bases. The V end lost 3 bases, the J end lost 9 bases, and 18 bases lay between the germline ends. The CDR3 has 14 residues. The germline V gene encodes CDR1 SQVTM and CDR2 ANQGSEA. CDR3 sequence (DNA): TGCAGCGTTGAGGTTCCAGCGGAGGGTGGTGAGCAGTTCTTC. It specifies CSVEVPAEGGEQFF.

In DNA form, the CDR3 reads TGTGCCAGCAGCGTAGGGGACAGGGGGCCCAGCTCCTACGAGCAGTACTTC. This gives the protein CASSVGDRGPSSYEQYF. The chain uses TRBV9 and TRBJ2-7; 12 bases are a match to TRBD1. Trimming took 0 bases from V and 0 from J; bases not matched to a gene: 4. Per germline, CDR1 SGDLS and CDR2 YYNGEE. The CDR3 covers 17 residues. Full variable domain (rest looked up from reference TRBV9 and TRBJ2-7): DSGVTQTPKHLITATGQRVTLRCSPRSGDLSVYWYQQSLDQGLQFLIQYYNGEERAKGNILERFSAQQFPDLHSELNLSSLELGDSALYFCASSVGDRGPSSYEQYFGPGTRLTVT.

The V gene is TRBV7-2, the J gene TRBJ2-2, with 9 bases that match TRBD1. The CDR3 totals 15 residues. The V gene end was trimmed by 6 bases and the J gene end by 4 bases; junction bases not matched to a gene: 6. The germline CDR1 and CDR2 sequences are SGHTA and FQGNSA. The DNA of the CDR3 is TGTGCCAGCAGATCGGGACAGGGTGTCACCGGGGAGCTGTTTTTT. Its translation is CASRSGQGVTGELFF. Drawing the rest from reference TRBV7-2 and TRBJ2-2, the complete variable domain is GAGVSQSPSNKVTEKGKDVELRCDPISGHTALYWYRQSLGQGLEFLIYFQGNSAPDKSGLPSDRFSAERTGGSVSTLTIQRTQQEDSAVYLCASRSGQGVTGELFFGEGSRLTVL.

The chain employs TRBV19 and TRBJ2-5; 10 nucleotides align to TRBD2. From germline, CDR1 is LNHDA and CDR2 SQIVND (reference sequence). J lost 2 bases, V lost 4 bases, and 4 bases had no gene match. The CDR3 runs 15 residues. Here the CDR3 reads CASSTRTSGQETQYF. The CDR3 DNA sequence: TGTGCCAGTAGTACTAGGACTAGCGGACAAGAGACCCAGTACTTC.

The chain carries TRBV7-3 and TRBJ2-1, with 7 bases that match TRBD1. The CDR3 extends over 14 amino acids. CDR1 is SGHTA and CDR2 is FQGTGA in the germline V gene. J lost 9 bases, V lost 5 bases, and 10 bases had no gene match. The CDR3 nucleotides are TGTGCCAGCAGCCCCCAGGGGGTTTCGACTGAGCAGTTCTTC. Translated, it gives CASSPQGVSTEQFF.

The chain joins TRBV7-9 to TRBJ2-5; TRBD1 matches 7 bases. The CDR3 covers 14 residues. After removal of 5 bases from V and 2 bases from J, the junction contained 5 bases not matched to a gene. Germline CDR1 reads SEHNR; CDR2 reads FQNEAQ (reference sequence). CDR3 region: CASSTLTGQETQYF. CDR3 sequence (DNA): TGTGCCAGCAGCACTCTGACAGGGCAAGAGACCCAGTACTTC.